The 18 T cell receptor beta chains below were found in one sample sequenced in a study of cytomegalovirus exposure and HLA in healthy donors (dated by TCRdb to 2015 to 2018). Library creation used the immunoSEQ multiplex PCR assay. The multiplex PCR relied on a mix of 60 forward primers for TCR Vbeta segments and 13 reverse primers for TCR Jbeta segments. TCRdb holds this immuneACCESS table with in-frame rearrangements only. Some clones are missing; in checked studies, unresolved V genes explain under half, and the rest has no known cause. This sample gives 210,000 or so clones in total; about 83% of them show up just once. Clones ranked in the top ten supply roughly 1.3% of the sample. The specimen was PBMCs. These receptors were taken from a human donor in good health.

This chain links TRBV7-8 with TRBJ1-1, with 9 bases identical to TRBD1. The CDR3 length is 15 residues. Losses at the gene ends were 5 bases for V and 4 bases for J; bases not matched to a gene: 8. Germline CDR1 and CDR2: SGHVS and FQNEAQ. The CDR3 sequence: CASSPTGQGSTEAFF. The CDR3 bases are TGTGCCAGCAGCCCCACGGGACAGGGAAGCACTGAAGCTTTCTTT.

The table lists this clone with a few counts. This sequence joins TRBV25-1 and TRBJ1-1, with D perhaps TRBD1 (5 bases). V dropped 2 bases and J dropped 0 bases, with 10 bases sitting between them. The CDR3 has 15 residues. Germline V lookup: CDR1 MGHDK, CDR2 SYGVNS. The CDR3, as DNA: TGTGCCAGCAGTGAAGGGAGGGGACTGAACACTGAAGCTTTCTTT. It is translated as CASSEGRGLNTEAFF.

V usage is TRBV5-4 and J usage is TRBJ1-2, with 7 nucleotides matching TRBD1. Germline-derived CDR1 and CDR2 are SGHNT and YYREEE (reference sequence). The junction had 6 bases not matched to a gene; V was cut back by 4 bases and J by 3 bases. The CDR3 is made up of 14 amino acids. The CDR3 DNA follows: TGTGCCAGCAGCCGACAGGGTGATGACTATGGCTACACCTTC. Translating gives CASSRQGDDYGYTF.

This clone has more than one count but fewer than ten. The chain uses TRBV5-1 and TRBJ2-7; TRBD1 matches 7 bases. The V gene's germline CDR1 is SGHRS and CDR2 YFSETQ. The CDR3 sequence is 13 residues long. V shed 4 bases, J shed 3 bases, and the junction held 4 bases outside the gene matches. The CDR3 protein is CASSQGQNYEQYF. The CDR3 DNA sequence: TGCGCCAGCAGCCAGGGACAGAACTACGAGCAGTACTTC.

Remarks on this clone: This sample also contains other DNA sequences that code for the same CDR3. The chain is built from TRBV7-2 and TRBJ2-7, with 9 bases lining up with TRBD2. The V gene's germline CDR1 is SGHTA and CDR2 FQGNSA. Trimming at V came to 2 bases and at J to 2 bases, leaving 4 bases not matched to a gene. The CDR3 is 15 residues long. Here the CDR3 reads CASSLLAGRTYEQYF. The CDR3 coding sequence is TGTGCCAGCAGCTTACTAGCGGGAAGGACCTACGAGCAGTACTTC.

The chain links TRBV28 to TRBJ1-2; 7 bases align to TRBD1. CDR1 is MDHEN and CDR2 is SYDVKM in the germline V gene. The CDR3 is 14 amino acids. V was clipped by 1 base and J by 4 bases; unmatched bases: 3. CDR3 nucleotides: TGTGCCAGCAGTTTATCTAGGACAGGCTATGGCTACACCTTC. Its protein is CASSLSRTGYGYTF.

This chain joins TRBV14 and TRBJ2-5, with no clear D. The DNA end is more similar to TRBJ2-7, so the J call may be wrong. The length of the CDR3 is 13 residues. Germline V lookup: CDR1 SGHDN, CDR2 FVKESK. The CDR3 protein is CASSHKFSYEQYF. For the CDR3, the DNA is TGTGCCAGCAGCCATAAGTTTTCCTACGAGCAGTACTTC.

The chain links TRBV19 to TRBJ1-5, with 7 bases matching TRBD1. The CDR3 has 15 residues. Germline V gene data show CDR1 as LNHDA and CDR2 as SQIVND (reference sequence). The ends lost 4 bases at V and 3 bases at J; junction bases unmatched: 6. CDR3 region: CASSSQGQINQPQHF. The CDR3 DNA is TGTGCCAGTAGTAGCCAGGGACAGATCAATCAGCCCCAGCATTTT.

This clone was seen a handful of times. This chain uses TRBV28 with TRBJ2-4, with TRBD2 identical over 15 bases. The V and J ends lost 7 bases and 5 bases, in that order; junction bases with no gene match: 3. Per the germline V gene, CDR1 is MDHEN and CDR2 is SYDVKM. The CDR3 is 15 residues long. CDR3 loop: CASTRTSGGENIQYF. DNA of the CDR3: TGTGCCAGCACAAGGACTAGCGGGGGGGAAAACATTCAGTACTTC. The variable domain in full, completed from reference TRBV28 and TRBJ2-4, reads DVKVTQSSRYLVKRTGEKVFLECVQDMDHENMFWYRQDPGLGLRLIYFSYDVKMKEKGDIPEGYSVSREKKERFSLILESASTNQTSMYLCASTRTSGGENIQYFGAGTRLSVL.

V is TRBV29-1 and J is TRBJ1-2; perhaps TRBD1 as D (5 bases). CDR3 length: 11 residues. Germline assignment: CDR1 SQVTM and CDR2 ANQGSEA. The V gene lost 3 bases and the J gene lost 3 bases, with 5 bases spanning the gap. CDR3 in DNA: TGCAGCGTTGACAGGGACTATGGCTACACCTTC. The encoded protein is CSVDRDYGYTF. Complete variable domain (other parts from reference TRBV29-1 and TRBJ1-2): SAVISQKPSRDICQRGTSLTIQCQVDSQVTMMFWYRQQPGQSLTLIATANQGSEATYESGFVIDKFPISRPNLTFSTLTVSNMSPEDSSIYLCSVDRDYGYTFGSGTRLTVV.

This sequence joins TRBV9 and TRBJ2-3; maybe TRBD1 (6 bases). Trimming shortened V by 3 bases and J by 0 bases, and 14 bases separated the two germline ends. The CDR3 totals 16 residues. Germline lookup yields CDR1 SGDLS and CDR2 YYNGEE. The CDR3 region has the DNA TGTGCCAGCAGCGAACAGGGTCTAGCCAGCACAGATACGCAGTATTTT. This codes for CASSEQGLASTDTQYF. Full variable domain (outside the CDR3, taken from reference TRBV9 and TRBJ2-3): DSGVTQTPKHLITATGQRVTLRCSPRSGDLSVYWYQQSLDQGLQFLIQYYNGEERAKGNILERFSAQQFPDLHSELNLSSLELGDSALYFCASSEQGLASTDTQYFGPGTRLTVL.

This chain joins TRBV19 and TRBJ1-1; D might be TRBD1 (5 bases). V lost 7 bases, J lost 1 base, and 13 bases lay in between. CDR3 length: 14 residues. Germline V gives CDR1 LNHDA, CDR2 SQIVND (reference sequence). DNA for the CDR3: TGTGCCAGTACTACCGGGGGGGGGAACACTGAAGCTTTCTTT. The encoded protein is CASTTGGGNTEAFF.

This rearrangement joins TRBV29-1 to TRBJ2-3; D might be TRBD1 (5 bases). The germline V gene has CDR1 SQVTM and CDR2 ANQGSEA. V gave up 7 bases and J gave up 0 bases, with 8 bases separating them. The CDR3 spans 12 residues. The CDR3 bases are TGCAGCGCGGACATTAGCACAGATACGCAGTATTTT. Its translation: CSADISTDTQYF.

Only a few counts were recorded for this clone. This chain uses TRBV5-1 with TRBJ2-7, with 7 bases aligning to TRBD1. CDR3 length equals 15 residues. V lost 0 bases, J lost 2 bases, and 5 bases stayed unmatched. The germline gives CDR1 SGHRS, CDR2 YFSETQ. The CDR3 nucleotides are TGCGCCAGCAGCTTGGCCCTGACAGGGACCTACGAGCAGTACTTC. The encoded protein is CASSLALTGTYEQYF.

The chain links TRBV6-5 to TRBJ1-1, with no clear D. The CDR3 runs to 15 residues. V dropped 0 bases and J dropped 1 base, with 9 bases sitting between them. Germline CDR1 reads MNHEY; CDR2 reads SVGAGI. The CDR3, as DNA: TGTGCCAGCAGTTACTCTTCCACTACGAACACTGAAGCTTTCTTT. Translation: CASSYSSTTNTEAFF.

The CDR3 region is CASSSREGGETQYF. The DNA for the CDR3 is TGCGCCAGCAGCTCCCGGGAGGGGGGAGAGACCCAGTACTTC. The chain joins TRBV5-1 to TRBJ2-5; 8 nucleotides agree with TRBD2. Germline loops: CDR1 SGHRS, CDR2 YFSETQ. There are 14 residues in the CDR3. V lost 3 bases, J lost 4 bases, and 5 bases stayed unmatched.

The chain couples TRBV5-6 to TRBJ2-1, with TRBD2 matching 9 bases. The trim removed 5 bases at V and 5 bases at J, leaving 5 bases unmatched. There are 14 residues in the CDR3. The germline V gene encodes CDR1 SGHDT and CDR2 YYEEEE. The CDR3 DNA sequence: TGTGCCAGCAGTTCGGGACTAGCTGACAATGAGCAGTTCTTC. It codes for CASSSGLADNEQFF.

The CDR3 sequence is CASSLGDGTGYEQYF. In DNA form, the CDR3 reads TGTGCCAGCAGTTTGGGGGACGGGACTGGGTACGAGCAGTACTTC. The genes are TRBV28 and TRBJ2-7; TRBD2 might be the D (6 bases). V lost 3 bases to trimming and J lost 4 bases, with 16 bases between them. This CDR3 contains 15 residues. The germline V gene encodes CDR1 MDHEN and CDR2 SYDVKM.